This T cell receptor (beta chain) was identified in a study of cytomegalovirus exposure and HLA in healthy donors. Study background: A data release that came early held approximately 92 million unique TCRs from HLA-typed donors.

V lost 5 bases to trimming and J lost 4 bases, with 8 bases between them. CDR1 is SGHAT, CDR2 FQDESV, per germline (reference sequence). The CDR3 has 12 amino acids. Study-wide results and caveats: Being productive about 90% or about 30% of the time was typical of most TCR beta V segments in an earlier analysis. Later analysis suggested most CMV-associated TCR beta chains were HLA-restricted. Analysis performed later showed TCR beta chains linked to HLA being more clonally expanded than equally common others.

PCR primers comprised 60 Vbeta and 13 Jbeta primers. Here immunoSEQ multiplex PCR was the method, and the copy in TCRdb shows in-frame clones only, minus some. The sample lists approximately 150,000 clones, over 60% occurring once. A word on this clone: What it binds is not known.

The clonotype was recovered from a woman under 40 in good health and CMV-seronegative. The sequenced sample consisted of PBMCs. The chain is built from TRBV11-1 and TRBJ1-1; D unresolved. The CDR3 sequence: CASSIEGTEAFF. CDR3 sequence (DNA): TGTGCCAGCAGCATCGAGGGCACTGAAGCTTTCTTT.